This is a list of T cell receptor beta chains from one sample in a study of blood T cell repertoires in COVID-19. Sequencing used immunoSEQ multiplex PCR; TCRdb keeps in-frame clones, though not all of them. The table records about 330,000 clones, approximately 88% of them present only once. Sequencing was carried out using peripheral blood. The origin of the receptors is a woman aged 45 to 65 with active or convalescent COVID-19. Both conserved end residues are part of each CDR3. A D gene is named only where the DNA matches it firmly. Some rows mark clone size as missing; the rest say once, few, many or name a class of expanded clone.

NA	TRBV11-2	NA	TRBJ1-2	TGTGCCAGCAGCTTAGGGACCCGGAGGGACGGCTACACCTTC	CASSLGTRRDGYTF
TRBD1	TRBV6-6	NA	TRBJ2-6	TGTGCCAGCACACCCGAGGGGGCGTTTGGGGCCAACGTCCTGACTTTC	CASTPEGAFGANVLTF
NA	TRBV7-3	NA	TRBJ2-6	TGTGCCAGCAGCCCGGGAAACTCTGGGGCCAACGTCCTGACTTTC	CASSPGNSGANVLTF
TRBD1	TRBV29-1	once	TRBJ1-2	TGCAGCGCCGAGCTATGGGGACAGATTAACTATGGCTACACCTTC	CSAELWGQINYGYTF
TRBD2	TRBV19	NA	TRBJ2-7	TGTGCCAGTAGTTCATTGGTCCCGACTAGCGGCTTCTCCTACGAGCAGTACTTC	CASSSLVPTSGFSYEQYF
TRBD2	TRBV13	NA	TRBJ2-3	TGTGCCAGCCATGCCCGACGGCGGGGAGGGGCAGATACGCAGTATTTT	CASHARRRGGADTQYF
TRBD2	TRBV12-5	NA	TRBJ2-1	TGTGCTAGTGGTTTAGGGCGGGGGGGCCACAATGAGCAGTTCTTC	CASGLGRGGHNEQFF
TRBD1	TRBV19	NA	TRBJ1-5	TGTGCCAGTAACACAGGGGTTAATCAGCCCCAGCATTTT	CASNTGVNQPQHF
NA	TRBV5-4	NA	TRBJ2-2	TGTGCCAGCAGCTTAAAGGGAGCGAACACCGGGGAGCTGTTTTTT	CASSLKGANTGELFF
NA	TRBV28	NA	TRBJ1-2	TGTGCCAGCGGGAGTCTCTATGGCTACACCTTC	CASGSLYGYTF
NA	TRBV27	NA	TRBJ1-5	TGTGCCAGCCGGACAGGCAATCAGCCCCAGCATTTT	CASRTGNQPQHF
NA	TRBV6-4	NA	TRBJ1-5	TGTGCCAGCAGTCCCGAGCGGGGGCATCAGCCCCAGCATTTT	CASSPERGHQPQHF
NA	TRBV13	NA	TRBJ1-4	TGTGCCAGCAGCTTAGGGGCAGGGACTAATGAAAAACTGTTTTTT	CASSLGAGTNEKLFF
NA	TRBV20-1	NA	TRBJ2-1	TGCAGTGCTAGGGGCCGCAATGAGCAGTTCTTC	CSARGRNEQFF
TRBD2	TRBV6-5	NA	TRBJ2-7	TGTGCCAGCAGTTACTCGGCTAGCGGTGACGAGCAGTACTTC	CASSYSASGDEQYF
NA	TRBV7-2	NA	TRBJ2-2	TGTGCCAGCAGCCTCCGGACTACACAAGCGGAGCTGTTTTTT	CASSLRTTQAELFF
TRBD1	TRBV6-1	once	TRBJ1-5	TGTGCCAGCAGTGGGACAGGAGGATATAGCAATCAGCCCCAGCATTTT	CASSGTGGYSNQPQHF
NA	TRBV7-8	NA	TRBJ2-5	TGTGCCAGCAGCTTAGCAGGCAGAGGAGTCCAAGAGACCCAGTACTTC	CASSLAGRGVQETQYF
TRBD1	TRBV30	NA	TRBJ1-2	TGTGCCTGGAGTAAACTGACAGGGGGTGGCTACACCTTC	CAWSKLTGGGYTF
TRBD1	TRBV18	NA	TRBJ1-1	TGTGCCAGCTCACCAGACAGGGCAACCGGTGAAGCTTTCTTT	CASSPDRATGEAFF
NA	TRBV5-1	NA	TRBJ2-2	TGCGCCAGCAGCTTGGGGGGGCAGTGGAGGACCGGGGAGCTGTTTTTT	CASSLGGQWRTGELFF
NA	TRBV4-3	NA	TRBJ1-1	TGCGCCAGCAGCCAAGATGTGGGGGGCACTGAAGCTTTCTTT	CASSQDVGGTEAFF
NA	TRBV4-2	NA	TRBJ1-1	TGTGCCAGCAGCCAAGTTGGGGGAGGTACTGAAGCTTTCTTT	CASSQVGGGTEAFF
NA	TRBV11-2	NA	TRBJ2-7	TGTGCCAGCAGTTTAGGTACAGGGCAATACGAGCAGTACTTC	CASSLGTGQYEQYF
NA	TRBV11-3	NA	TRBJ1-1	TGTGCCAGCAGCTTAGGCCAGGGAAACACTGAAGCTTTCTTT	CASSLGQGNTEAFF
NA	TRBV19	NA	TRBJ1-2	TGTGCCAGTAACGGGAAGGATGGCTACACCTTC	CASNGKDGYTF
NA	TRBV29-1	NA	TRBJ2-2	TGCAGCGTCGGTCGACAGGGAGGCACCGGGGAGCTGTTTTTT	CSVGRQGGTGELFF
NA	TRBV30	NA	TRBJ2-5	TGTGCCTGGAGTCCCGGGGAAGAGACCCAGTACTTC	CAWSPGEETQYF
TRBD1	TRBV2	NA	TRBJ1-2	TGTGCCAGCAGGGAGACAGGGGTGGGCTACACCTTC	CASRETGVGYTF
NA	TRBV29-1	NA	TRBJ1-2	TGCAGCGTTGAAGACTGGGGGGATGGCTACACCTTC	CSVEDWGDGYTF
TRBD1	TRBV4-2	NA	TRBJ2-5	TGTGCCAGCAGCCGCTCGCCGGGACAGGGAAAAGAGACCCAGTACTTC	CASSRSPGQGKETQYF
TRBD1	TRBV11-2	NA	TRBJ1-6	TGTGCCAGCAGCCTGGGATGGGGGACAGATGGTTCACCCCTCCACTTT	CASSLGWGTDGSPLHF
NA	TRBV15	NA	TRBJ1-1	TGTGCCACCAGGGGCCTCAACCGGAACACTGAAGCTTTCTTT	CATRGLNRNTEAFF
NA	TRBV28	NA	TRBJ2-7	TGTGCCAGCACCCCCGGCGGCTCCTCCTACGAGCAGTACTTC	CASTPGGSSYEQYF
TRBD1	TRBV4-1	NA	TRBJ2-1	TGCGCCAGCAGGGCACAAACCGGCGGACAGGATGAGCAGTTCTTC	CASRAQTGGQDEQFF
NA	TRBV29-1	NA	TRBJ1-4	TGCAGCGCCTACGCCCGGCAGGGGAATGAAAAACTGTTTTTT	CSAYARQGNEKLFF
TRBD2	TRBV19	NA	TRBJ2-3	TGTGCCAGTAGTACCCGCCGGACTAGCGGGGGGCCATCGGATACGCAGTATTTT	CASSTRRTSGGPSDTQYF
NA	TRBV5-8	once	TRBJ1-5	TGTGCCAGCAGCTTGGCACAGGGAAGGAGAAGCAATCAGCCCCAGCATTTT	CASSLAQGRRSNQPQHF
TRBD1	TRBV29-1	NA	TRBJ2-3	TGCAGCGTGCACAGGGGAACAGATACGCAGTATTTT	CSVHRGTDTQYF
TRBD1	TRBV10-3	NA	TRBJ1-1	TGTGCCATCAGGGGACAGGGAAAGGTCACTGAAGCTTTCTTT	CAIRGQGKVTEAFF
NA	TRBV19	NA	TRBJ1-5	TGTGCCAGTATTGGGAGTCAGCCCCAGCATTTT	CASIGSQPQHF
NA	TRBV4-3	NA	TRBJ2-2	TGCGCCAGCAGCCAAGTGGGGGGTACCGGGGAGCTGTTTTTT	CASSQVGGTGELFF
NA	TRBV9	once	TRBJ1-4	TGTGCCAGCAGCGTAAAGCGGGATACTAATGAAAAACTGTTTTTT	CASSVKRDTNEKLFF
TRBD1	TRBV19	NA	TRBJ1-2	TGTGCCAGTAGGCGGCAGGGGGCGCGGGATAACTATGGCTACACCTTC	CASRRQGARDNYGYTF
NA	TRBV6-5	NA	TRBJ2-7	TGTGCCAGCAGCCTCTCGGCACTAAGCTCCTACGAGCAGTACTTC	CASSLSALSSYEQYF
NA	TRBV27	NA	TRBJ1-1	TGTGCCAGCAGTTTATACGGGGGGCCAGGGACTGAAGCTTTCTTT	CASSLYGGPGTEAFF
TRBD1	TRBV7-6	NA	TRBJ1-5	TGTGCCAGCAGCTTAGACCTGGGGGACAGGGGTATTCAGCCCCAGCATTTT	CASSLDLGDRGIQPQHF
TRBD1	TRBV5-1	once	TRBJ1-2	TGCGCCAGCAGTTCCGGACAGGGGGACGATAACTATGGCTACACCTTC	CASSSGQGDDNYGYTF
NA	TRBV3-1/TRBV3-2	NA	TRBJ2-1	TGTGCCAGCAGCCAAGATTCCGGTGCCTACAATGAGCAGTTCTTC	CASSQDSGAYNEQFF
NA	TRBV7-9	NA	TRBJ2-1	TGTGCCAGCAGCTTGGTATCCGGGACACATTACAATGAGCAGTTCTTC	CASSLVSGTHYNEQFF
NA	TRBV4-2	NA	TRBJ1-5	TGTGCCAGCAGCCAAGATCGGGGGTGGAGTCAGCCCCAGCATTTT	CASSQDRGWSQPQHF